One sample yielded the 30 T cell receptor beta chains listed below, sequenced in a study of cytomegalovirus exposure and HLA in healthy donors. Assay: immunoSEQ multiplex PCR; the TCRdb copy retains only in-frame clones and omits some. The sample consists of hundreds of thousands of clones, 86% of them appearing once. Sequenced input: PBMCs. Receptor source: a woman aged 30 to 39 in good health and CMV-seropositive.

The table lists this clone with a few counts. The chain links TRBV11-2 to TRBJ2-1; 9 positions match TRBD2. The junction had 17 bases not matched to a gene; V was cut back by 3 bases and J by 8 bases. CDR3 length equals 18 residues. Germline CDR1 reads SGHAT; CDR2 reads FQNNGV. The CDR3 loop reads CASSFTLLAGWSHDEQFF. The CDR3 DNA is TGTGCCAGCAGCTTTACCCTTCTAGCGGGATGGTCGCACGATGAGCAGTTCTTC.

The gene calls are TRBV19 and TRBJ2-3; D possibly corresponds to TRBD2 (5 bases). Germline V lookup: CDR1 LNHDA, CDR2 SQIVND (reference sequence). This CDR3 spans 15 amino acids. The V end lost 3 bases, the J end lost 0 bases, and 10 bases lay between the germline ends. CDR3 loop: CASSMGGGSTDTQYF. DNA for the CDR3: TGTGCCAGTAGTATGGGTGGCGGGAGCACAGATACGCAGTATTTT. Variable domain in full (rest from reference TRBV19 and TRBJ2-3): DGGITQSPKYLFRKEGQNVTLSCEQNLNHDAMYWYRQDPGQGLRLIYYSQIVNDFQKGDIAEGYSVSREKKESFPLTVTSAQKNPTAFYLCASSMGGGSTDTQYFGPGTRLTVL.

V and J are TRBV6-1 and TRBJ1-5; D possibly corresponds to TRBD1 (6 bases). Trimming removed 4 bases from V and 1 base from J, with 8 bases in between. Germline assignment: CDR1 MNHNS and CDR2 SASEGT. CDR3 length: 14 amino acids. The CDR3 loop reads CASSGDMSNQPQHF. The CDR3 DNA reads as TGTGCCAGCAGTGGGGACATGAGCAATCAGCCCCAGCATTTT.

The V and J genes are TRBV5-1 and TRBJ1-5, with D possibly TRBD1 on 5 matching bases. CDR3 size: 17 residues. Germline lookup yields CDR1 SGHRS and CDR2 YFSETQ. The V gene lost 4 bases and the J gene lost 0 bases, with 17 bases spanning the gap. CDR3 protein: CASSPTPGGYSNQPQHF. The DNA of the CDR3 is TGCGCCAGCAGCCCGACGCCTGGGGGGTATAGCAATCAGCCCCAGCATTTT.

This clone turned up a few times. The rearrangement joins TRBV29-1 to TRBJ2-3; TRBD2 is a possible D gene (6 bases). Per germline, CDR1 SQVTM and CDR2 ANQGSEA. The CDR3 consists of 12 residues. V was cut by 1 base and J by 6 bases, with 8 bases left in between. The chain's CDR3 is CSVEGGGDTQYF. The CDR3 nucleotides read TGCAGCGTTGAAGGGGGAGGCGATACGCAGTATTTT.

The V and J genes are TRBV27 and TRBJ2-1; 7 bases are a match to TRBD1. Losses at the gene ends were 3 bases for V and 5 bases for J; bases not matched to a gene: 7. This CDR3 is 15 amino acids long. Germline V gene sequence: CDR1 MNHEY, CDR2 SMNVEV (reference sequence). The CDR3 loop is CASSFRSGTDNEQFF. The CDR3, as DNA: TGTGCCAGCAGTTTCAGGTCCGGGACAGACAATGAGCAGTTCTTC.

The rearrangement joins TRBV13 to TRBJ2-7; D is unclear. V was clipped by 4 bases and J by 6 bases, with 13 bases between them. This CDR3 is built from 13 residues. Looked up from germline, CDR1 is PRHDT and CDR2 is FYEKMQ (reference sequence). The CDR3 nucleotides are TGTGCCAGCAGCTCCTTTAATGTCCGCGAGCAGTACTTC. Residues: CASSSFNVREQYF.

V is TRBV28 and J is TRBJ2-1; 8 bases map to TRBD2. Germline V gene sequence: CDR1 MDHEN, CDR2 SYDVKM. The CDR3 spans 16 residues. V gave up 5 bases and J gave up 4 bases; unmatched junction bases: 10. The CDR3, as DNA: TGTGCCAGCAGTCCCCCAGGAGCGGGAGTTTACAATGAGCAGTTCTTC. Its translation is CASSPPGAGVYNEQFF.

The chain's CDR3 is CASRPNRNEQFF. DNA of the CDR3: TGTGCCAGTAGACCCAACAGAAATGAGCAGTTCTTC. The chain has TRBV19 and TRBJ2-1; D uncertain. The CDR3 spans 12 residues. V was clipped by 6 bases and J by 7 bases, with 10 bases between them. Germline lookup yields CDR1 LNHDA and CDR2 SQIVND (reference sequence).

This chain links TRBV27 with TRBJ2-1; possible D gene TRBD2, 6 bases. V lost 3 bases and J 9 bases, leaving 30 bases between the germline ends. Germline loops: CDR1 MNHEY, CDR2 SMNVEV (reference sequence). The CDR3 contains 19 residues. The CDR3 loop reads CASSFLSVPGSTGRSEQFF. CDR3 DNA: TGTGCCAGCAGTTTCCTATCCGTACCCGGGAGTACCGGAAGGAGTGAGCAGTTCTTC.

The rearrangement links TRBV11-3 to TRBJ2-7; tentatively, D is TRBD1 (6 bases). This CDR3 spans 14 amino acids. CDR1 is SGHNT and CDR2 is YENEEA in the germline V gene. Trimming removed 5 bases at V and 4 bases at J, with 15 bases between. Here the CDR3 reads CASSIRDTPYEQYF. The DNA of the CDR3 is TGTGCCAGCAGCATCCGGGACACCCCTTACGAGCAGTACTTC.

V is TRBV7-3 and J is TRBJ2-1, with D possibly matching TRBD1 (5 bases). V lost 5 bases, J lost 5 bases, and 10 bases lay in between. This CDR3 spans 13 amino acids. Germline CDR1 and CDR2: SGHTA and FQGTGA. The CDR3 DNA is TGTGCCAGCAGCCCACAGGTCAACAATGAGCAGTTCTTC. This sequence encodes CASSPQVNNEQFF. Full variable domain (outside the CDR3, taken from reference TRBV7-3 and TRBJ2-1): GAGVSQTPSNKVTEKGKYVELRCDPISGHTALYWYRQSLGQGPEFLIYFQGTGAADDSGLPNDRFFAVRPEGSVSTLKIQRTERGDSAVYLCASSPQVNNEQFFGPGTRLTVL.

This clone appeared once. The CDR3 DNA reads as TGTGCCAGTAGTATAGCGGAGGGTCCTCTCGGCACTGAAGCTTTCTTT. This translates into CASSIAEGPLGTEAFF. The rearrangement joins TRBV19 to TRBJ1-1, with D hard to call. V gave up 1 base and J gave up 4 bases, with 16 bases separating them. Germline loops: CDR1 LNHDA, CDR2 SQIVND (reference sequence). This CDR3 region has 16 residues.

This chain links TRBV10-1 with TRBJ2-1; the D is unclear. There are 15 residues in the CDR3. The V and J ends lost 3 bases and 4 bases respectively, with 13 bases between them. Germline CDR1 reads WNHNN; CDR2 reads SYGVQD (reference sequence). CDR3 sequence (DNA): TGCGCCAGCAGTGACCCCCACGACGGGTACAATGAGCAGTTCTTC. Amino acid sequence: CASSDPHDGYNEQFF.

This clone is a singleton in its sample. The chain carries TRBV11-1 and TRBJ1-1; the match to TRBD1 covers 8 bases. With 3 bases clipped from V and 6 bases from J, the junction kept 6 bases outside the gene matches. This CDR3 spans 14 amino acids. Germline assignment: CDR1 SGHAT and CDR2 FQDESV (reference sequence). CDR3 protein: CASSLGQVRAEAFF. CDR3 in DNA: TGTGCCAGCAGCTTGGGACAGGTTAGGGCTGAAGCTTTCTTT.

V usage is TRBV5-1 and J usage is TRBJ1-1; 9 positions agree with TRBD1. Germline CDR1 reads SGHRS; CDR2 reads YFSETQ. The CDR3 covers 15 residues. V gave up 0 bases and J gave up 0 bases; unmatched junction bases: 0. The CDR3 loop is CASSLGDRVNTEAFF. The CDR3 DNA follows: TGCGCCAGCAGCTTGGGGGACAGGGTGAACACTGAAGCTTTCTTT.

This chain joins TRBV28 and TRBJ2-1; 8 positions match TRBD2. V lost 3 bases and J lost 0; bases outside the gene matches: 13. This CDR3 has 19 residues. Per germline, CDR1 MDHEN and CDR2 SYDVKM. This CDR3 is CASSFWGGRSPSSYNEQFF. The CDR3 DNA follows: TGTGCCAGCAGTTTTTGGGGCGGGAGGTCCCCGAGCTCCTACAATGAGCAGTTCTTC.

The rearrangement uses TRBV7-3 and TRBJ2-7; TRBD2 matches at 7 bases. The length of the CDR3 is 15 residues. The germline V gene has CDR1 SGHTA and CDR2 FQGTGA. The junction had 8 bases not matched to a gene; V was cut back by 2 bases and J by 4 bases. CDR3 sequence (DNA): TGTGCCAGCAGCTTAGCTGGCGGGAGTTTATACGAGCAGTACTTC. This translates into CASSLAGGSLYEQYF.

The V and J genes are TRBV28 and TRBJ1-1; 8 nucleotides agree with TRBD1. The CDR3 is 15 amino acids. Trimming cost V 8 bases and J 1 base; bases outside gene matches: 9. In germline, CDR1 is MDHEN, CDR2 SYDVKM. CDR3 protein: CASPGSGGPNTEAFF. The CDR3, as DNA: TGTGCCAGCCCGGGGTCAGGGGGCCCGAACACTGAAGCTTTCTTT.

This rearrangement joins TRBV19 to TRBJ2-7, with 10 bases that match TRBD1. The CDR3 spans 16 residues. Trimming removed 0 bases from V and 4 bases from J; junction bases left unmatched: 6. The germline V gene has CDR1 LNHDA and CDR2 SQIVND (reference sequence). Written as DNA, the CDR3 is TGTGCCAGTAGTATAGATCTAGACAGGGGGCCGTACGAGCAGTACTTC. Encoded protein: CASSIDLDRGPYEQYF.

The table lists this clone with many counts. The rearrangement links TRBV2 to TRBJ2-7; a possible D gene is TRBD2 (6 bases). The CDR3 is 13 residues long. Trimming stripped 6 bases from V and 0 bases from J, with 9 bases between. The germline V gene has CDR1 SNHLY and CDR2 FYNNEI. The chain's CDR3 is CASRLASSYEQYF. Here the CDR3 DNA reads TGTGCCAGCAGGCTAGCGTCCTCCTACGAGCAGTACTTC.

This clone was seen just once. The rearrangement links TRBV4-1 to TRBJ1-1; 9 nucleotides agree with TRBD1. The J segment lost 1 base and the V segment lost 9 bases, leaving 3 bases of the junction unmatched. The CDR3 contains 13 residues. Germline-derived CDR1 and CDR2 are MGHRA and YSYEKL. The CDR3 spells CARRDRENTEAFF. CDR3 bases: TGCGCCAGAAGGGACAGGGAGAACACTGAAGCTTTCTTT.

V usage is TRBV11-3 and J usage is TRBJ2-7; D remains unclear. The germline V gene encodes CDR1 SGHNT and CDR2 YENEEA. CDR3 size: 16 residues. Trimming shortened V by 1 base and J by 0 bases, and 13 bases separated the two germline ends. In nucleotides, the CDR3 is TGTGCCAGCAGCTTAGGTGGGCAGGCAAGCTCCTACGAGCAGTACTTC. Its translation is CASSLGGQASSYEQYF.

Details on this clone: Other nucleotide sequences in the sample specify the same CDR3. V and J are TRBV27 and TRBJ1-2; the D gene is possibly TRBD1 (5 bases). Trimming took off 3 bases at V and 3 bases at J, with 8 bases between the two ends. The CDR3 is 13 residues long. Germline assignment: CDR1 MNHEY and CDR2 SMNVEV (reference sequence). As DNA, the CDR3 is TGTGCCAGCAGTTTTGGAGGGGACTATGGCTACACCTTC. Protein: CASSFGGDYGYTF.

The rearrangement joins TRBV7-3 to TRBJ1-4, with TRBD1 identical over 8 bases. CDR3 length: 17 residues. Germline V gene sequence: CDR1 SGHTA, CDR2 FQGTGA. The J segment lost 1 base and the V segment lost 4 bases, leaving 8 bases of the junction unmatched. The CDR3 DNA reads as TGTGCCAGCAGCTCGCCGACAGGGGCGGAAACTAATGAAAAACTGTTTTTT. Protein product: CASSSPTGAETNEKLFF.

V is TRBV5-1 and J is TRBJ2-2; D possibly corresponds to TRBD2 (5 bases). CDR3 length: 15 residues. V was clipped by 7 bases and J by 1 base, with 14 bases between them. CDR1 is SGHRS and CDR2 is YFSETQ in the germline V gene. In DNA form, the CDR3 reads TGCGCCAGCTGCTGGGATAGCGTGAACACCGGGGAGCTGTTTTTT. Translation gives CASCWDSVNTGELFF. The full variable domain, with the rest looked up from reference TRBV5-1 and TRBJ2-2, is KAGVTQTPRYLIKTRGQQVTLSCSPISGHRSVSWYQQTPGQGLQFLFEYFSETQRNKGNFPGRFSGRQFSNSRSEMNVSTLELGDSALYLCASCWDSVNTGELFFGEGSRLTVL.

The chain couples TRBV27 to TRBJ2-1; possibly TRBD1 for D (5 bases). The CDR3 extends over 14 amino acids. CDR1 MNHEY and CDR2 SMNVEV come from the germline V gene (reference sequence). The V and J ends lost 7 bases and 5 bases respectively, with 15 bases between them. CDR3 sequence: CASTLIGADNEQFF. The CDR3, as DNA: TGTGCCAGCACCCTGATAGGGGCAGACAATGAGCAGTTCTTC.

The V and J genes are TRBV13 and TRBJ2-2; 11 bases match TRBD2. This CDR3 comprises 16 residues. From germline, CDR1 is PRHDT and CDR2 FYEKMQ (reference sequence). The V and J ends lost 5 bases and 5 bases, in that order; junction bases with no gene match: 7. This CDR3 is CASSVAGTSGTGELFF. CDR3 DNA: TGTGCCAGCAGCGTTGCCGGGACTAGCGGAACCGGGGAGCTGTTTTTT. Full variable domain (rest looked up from reference TRBV13 and TRBJ2-2): AAGVIQSPRHLIKEKRETATLKCYPIPRHDTVYWYQQGPGQDPQFLISFYEKMQSDKGSIPDRFSAQQFSDYHSELNMSSLELGDSALYFCASSVAGTSGTGELFFGEGSRLTVL.

The chain uses TRBV7-9 and TRBJ1-5; 8 nucleotides align to TRBD1. Germline V gene sequence: CDR1 SEHNR, CDR2 FQNEAQ (reference sequence). The CDR3 spans 15 residues. V was clipped by 5 bases and J by 6 bases; unmatched bases: 9. The CDR3 region is CASSAGGREGQPQHF. DNA of the CDR3: TGTGCCAGCAGCGCAGGGGGCAGGGAGGGTCAGCCCCAGCATTTT. Full variable domain (rest looked up from reference TRBV7-9 and TRBJ1-5): DTGVSQNPRHKITKRGQNVTFRCDPISEHNRLYWYRQTLGQGPEFLTYFQNEAQLEKSRLLSDRFSAERPKGSFSTLEIQRTEQGDSAMYLCASSAGGREGQPQHFGDGTRLSIL.

A few counts support this clone. The rearrangement links TRBV10-3 to TRBJ2-7, with TRBD2 matching 8 bases. V was clipped by 2 bases and J by 0 bases; unmatched bases: 3. From germline, CDR1 is ENHRY and CDR2 SYGVKD. CDR3 length equals 15 residues. CDR3 amino acids: CAISESGSSSYEQYF. Here the CDR3 DNA reads TGTGCCATCAGTGAGAGCGGGAGCTCCTCCTACGAGCAGTACTTC.